Sequencing of this T cell receptor (beta chain) was carried out in a study of blood T cells in healthy people across ages. This clonotype was observed a handful of times. The antigen remains unidentified. Study-level points and caveats: The lack of PBMC sorting stopped any conclusive naive versus antigen-experienced comparison. In the absence of known donor CMV status, changes in expanded clonotypes were possibly confounded.

Ranging in age from about 6 to 100, the donors were healthy Caucasian individuals from Russia. A J-beta primer mix and a sample-barcoded 5' primer were used in a second PCR of roughly 7 to 12 cycles. TCRdb used MiXCR to reprocess the 5' RACE reads, holding one entry per CDR3 protein. The sample lists about a million distinct CDR3 sequences; about 53% were seen once. Sequencing was carried out using blood. This TCR came from an older woman in good health.

The CDR3 region has the DNA TGTGCCAGCAGCTTGAATCCGAGCAATCAGCCCCAGCATTTT. Its translation: CASSLNPSNQPQHF. This chain connects TRBV7-2 to TRBJ1-5; D not certain. Germline CDR1 reads SGHTA; CDR2 reads FQGNSA. V dropped 3 bases and J dropped 1 base, with 7 bases sitting between them. The CDR3 spans 14 residues. The entire variable domain, with the rest obtained from reference TRBV7-2 and TRBJ1-5, is as follows: GAGVSQSPSNKVTEKGKDVELRCDPISGHTALYWYRQSLGQGLEFLIYFQGNSAPDKSGLPSDRFSAERTGGSVSTLTIQRTQQEDSAVYLCASSLNPSNQPQHFGDGTRLSIL.